A selection of T cell receptor beta chains follows, all from one sample in a study of cytomegalovirus exposure and HLA in healthy donors. Using immunoSEQ multiplex PCR, the repertoire was profiled, and TCRdb retains in-frame clones only, with some absent. The data hold roughly 250,000 clones, with approximately 86% observed a single time. The sequencing sample was made of PBMCs. The source is a woman in her 30s in good health and CMV-seropositive. CDR3s include the opening cysteine and the closing phenylalanine or tryptophan. Fields, in order: J gene, clone size, D gene, CDR3 length, V gene, CDR3 protein, CDR3 DNA. A D gene is named only where the DNA matches it firmly. Size is omitted from some rows. Given values are once, few, many or a class for expanded clones.

TRBJ2-3,-,TRBD1,16,TRBV19,CASSIRTGGSTDTQYF,TGTGCCAGTAGTATTAGGACAGGGGGGAGCACAGATACGCAGTATTTT
TRBJ2-7,-,-,14,TRBV21-1,CASSKRQVSYEQYF,TGTGCCAGCAGCAAACGACAGGTAAGCTACGAGCAGTACTTC
TRBJ1-1,-,TRBD1,15,TRBV19,CASSTYDRVDTEAFF,TGTGCCAGTAGTACATACGACAGGGTGGATACTGAAGCTTTCTTT
TRBJ2-7,-,TRBD2,16,TRBV11-2,CASSKGLAGVGYEQYF,TGTGCCAGCAGCAAGGGACTAGCGGGAGTAGGCTACGAGCAGTACTTC
TRBJ2-7,-,-,14,TRBV7-9,CASSATGEAYEQYF,TGTGCCAGCAGCGCAACCGGGGAAGCCTACGAGCAGTACTTC
TRBJ2-3,-,TRBD2,15,TRBV15,CATSRSGRGADTQYF,TGTGCCACCAGCAGAAGCGGGAGGGGCGCAGATACGCAGTATTTT
TRBJ2-1,-,TRBD2,15,TRBV5-1,CASSPTSANYNEQFF,TGCGCCAGCAGCCCGACTAGCGCGAACTACAATGAGCAGTTCTTC
TRBJ2-7,once,-,15,TRBV6-1,CASTGVDRSSYEQYF,TGTGCCAGCACAGGGGTTGACCGGAGCTCCTACGAGCAGTACTTC
TRBJ2-7,-,-,16,TRBV27,CASSLSGAAMSYEQYF,TGTGCCAGCAGTTTATCGGGGGCAGCGATGTCCTACGAGCAGTACTTC
TRBJ2-7,-,TRBD2,15,TRBV2,CARSTGLAGSYEQYF,TGTGCCAGGTCGACAGGACTAGCGGGCTCCTACGAGCAGTACTTC
TRBJ2-1,-,-,15,TRBV27,CASSLGQDLYNEQFF,TGTGCCAGCAGTTTAGGCCAGGACTTATACAATGAGCAGTTCTTC
TRBJ1-2,-,TRBD1,15,TRBV27,CASSLLGGGFDGYTF,TGTGCCAGCAGTTTATTAGGAGGGGGCTTTGATGGCTACACCTTC
TRBJ1-1,-,-,11,TRBV10-3,CAIRQGTEAFF,TGTGCCATCAGACAGGGCACTGAAGCTTTCTTT
TRBJ2-1,once,TRBD2,15,TRBV27,CASNPGLAGNNEQFF,TGTGCCAGCAACCCCGGACTAGCGGGGAACAATGAGCAGTTCTTC
TRBJ2-2,few,TRBD2,17,TRBV4-2,CASSPSGLAGATGELFF,TGTGCCAGCAGCCCATCAGGACTAGCGGGAGCCACCGGGGAGCTGTTTTTT
TRBJ2-7,-,-,13,TRBV5-1,CASSPVSENEQYF,TGCGCCAGCAGCCCGGTCTCGGAGAACGAGCAGTACTTC
TRBJ1-5,-,-,15,TRBV19,CASMGRQTGNQPQHF,TGTGCCAGTATGGGGCGACAAACGGGCAATCAGCCCCAGCATTTT
TRBJ2-3,once,-,14,TRBV29-1,CSVERSGGTDTQYF,TGCAGCGTTGAAAGGTCTGGAGGCACAGATACGCAGTATTTT
TRBJ1-1,-,-,14,TRBV5-6,CASSSWTANTEAFF,TGTGCCAGCAGCTCCTGGACAGCGAACACTGAAGCTTTCTTT
TRBJ1-5,-,-,16,TRBV6-1,CASSDRQSYSNQPQHF,TGTGCCAGCAGTGACCGACAGTCCTATAGCAATCAGCCCCAGCATTTT
TRBJ1-1,-,TRBD1,16,TRBV5-4,CASSRRDRGSHTEAFF,TGTGCCAGCAGCCGCAGGGACAGGGGATCGCACACTGAAGCTTTCTTT
TRBJ1-1,-,-,15,TRBV18,CASSPWDSLDTEAFF,TGTGCCAGCTCACCATGGGACTCCCTTGACACTGAAGCTTTCTTT
TRBJ1-1,-,-,13,TRBV19,CASRAPRNTEAFF,TGTGCCAGCAGGGCTCCGAGAAACACTGAAGCTTTCTTT
TRBJ1-3,-,-,15,TRBV5-1,CASSPGQRSGNTIYF,TGCGCCAGCAGCCCCGGACAACGCTCTGGAAACACCATATATTTT
TRBJ2-1,-,TRBD1,15,TRBV6-5,CASSPWTGPHNEQFF,TGTGCCAGCAGTCCTTGGACAGGGCCCCACAATGAGCAGTTCTTC
TRBJ2-7,-,TRBD2,15,TRBV28,CASSRPGLASYEQYF,TGTGCCAGCAGTAGACCGGGACTAGCGTCTTACGAGCAGTACTTC
TRBJ2-1,-,TRBD2,15,TRBV5-1,CASSLAPAGGNEQFF,TGCGCCAGCAGCTTGGCCCCAGCGGGAGGGAATGAGCAGTTCTTC
TRBJ2-5,-,TRBD2,17,TRBV29-1,CSVELGLAGGFGETQYF,TGCAGCGTTGAACTGGGACTAGCGGGAGGATTTGGAGAGACCCAGTACTTC
TRBJ2-5,-,TRBD1,14,TRBV7-8,CASTYRGRRETQYF,TGTGCCAGCACCTACAGGGGGCGGCGGGAGACCCAGTACTTC
TRBJ1-5,-,TRBD1,16,TRBV15,CATSSDDRGPGQPQHF,TGTGCCACCAGCAGTGATGACAGGGGGCCGGGACAGCCCCAGCATTTT
TRBJ2-7,-,TRBD2,15,TRBV5-8,CASSLGLAGLYEQYF,TGTGCCAGCAGCTTGGGGCTAGCGGGTTTGTACGAGCAGTACTTC
TRBJ2-2,-,-,15,TRBV11-2,CASSRGGANTGELFF,TGTGCCAGCAGCCGCGGCGGGGCGAACACCGGGGAGCTGTTTTTT
TRBJ1-5,-,-,11,TRBV28,CASSETGFQHF,TGTGCCAGCAGTGAGACAGGTTTCCAGCATTTT